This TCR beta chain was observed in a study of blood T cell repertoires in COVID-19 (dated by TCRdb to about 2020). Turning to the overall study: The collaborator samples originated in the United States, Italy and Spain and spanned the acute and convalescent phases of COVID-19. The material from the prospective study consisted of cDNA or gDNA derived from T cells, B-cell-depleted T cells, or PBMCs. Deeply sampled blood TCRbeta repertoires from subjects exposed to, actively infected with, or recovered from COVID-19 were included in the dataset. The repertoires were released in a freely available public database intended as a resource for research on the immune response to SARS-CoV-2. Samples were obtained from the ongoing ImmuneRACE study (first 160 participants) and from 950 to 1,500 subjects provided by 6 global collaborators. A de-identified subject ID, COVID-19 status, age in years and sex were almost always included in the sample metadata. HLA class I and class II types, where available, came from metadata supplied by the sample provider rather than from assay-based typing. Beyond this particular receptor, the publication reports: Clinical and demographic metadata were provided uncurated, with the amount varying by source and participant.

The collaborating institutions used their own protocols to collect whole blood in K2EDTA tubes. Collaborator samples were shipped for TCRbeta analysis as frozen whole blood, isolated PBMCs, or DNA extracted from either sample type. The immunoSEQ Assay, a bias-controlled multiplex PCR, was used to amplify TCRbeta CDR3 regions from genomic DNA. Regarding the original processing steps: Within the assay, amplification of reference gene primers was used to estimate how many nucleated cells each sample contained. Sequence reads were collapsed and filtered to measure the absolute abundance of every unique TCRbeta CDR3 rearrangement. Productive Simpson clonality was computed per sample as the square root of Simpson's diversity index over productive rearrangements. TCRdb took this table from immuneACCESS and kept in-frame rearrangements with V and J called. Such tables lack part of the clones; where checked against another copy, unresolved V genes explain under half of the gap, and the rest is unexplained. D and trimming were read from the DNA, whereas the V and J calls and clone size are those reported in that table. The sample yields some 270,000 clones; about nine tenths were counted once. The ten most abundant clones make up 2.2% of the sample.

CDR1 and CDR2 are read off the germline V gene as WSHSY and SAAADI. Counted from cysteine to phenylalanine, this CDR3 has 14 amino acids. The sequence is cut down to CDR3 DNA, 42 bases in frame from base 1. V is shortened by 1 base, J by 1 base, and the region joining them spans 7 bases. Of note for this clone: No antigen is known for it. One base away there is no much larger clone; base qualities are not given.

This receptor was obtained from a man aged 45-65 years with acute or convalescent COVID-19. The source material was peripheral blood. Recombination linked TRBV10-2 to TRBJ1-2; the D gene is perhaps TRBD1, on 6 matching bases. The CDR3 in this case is CASSEFRGNYGYTF. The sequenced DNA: TGCGCCAGCAGTGAGTTCAGGGGTAACTATGGCTACACCTTC.